The next 13 T cell receptor beta chains were all read from a single sample in a study of blood T cell repertoires in COVID-19. The method was immunoSEQ multiplex PCR; TCRdb's version includes in-frame clones alone and lacks a portion of them. Of approximately 240,000 clones in the sample, 65% to 90% are singletons; the top ten hold about 5.3%. Sequences were obtained from peripheral blood. The receptors originated from a woman of 80 years or more with active or convalescent COVID-19.

CDR3 nucleotides: TGTGCCAGCAGTGCGACAGGGGCCTGGGGGGGCACCATATATTTT. It yields the protein CASSATGAWGGTIYF. The chain carries TRBV2 and TRBJ1-3; 8 bases align to TRBD1. The germline V gene has CDR1 SNHLY and CDR2 FYNNEI. CDR3 size: 15 residues. V gave up 4 bases and J gave up 9 bases; unmatched junction bases: 11.

This chain uses TRBV18 with TRBJ2-2; a weak D match, TRBD1 (6 bases). V was clipped by 1 base and J by 2 bases, with 11 bases between them. Germline CDR1 and CDR2: KGHSH and LQKENI. The CDR3 loop spans 16 amino acids. The DNA for the CDR3 is TGTGCCAGCTCACCACGTACAGGGTCAAACACCGGGGAGCTGTTTTTT. Amino acids: CASSPRTGSNTGELFF.

The CDR3 nucleotides are TGTGCCAGCAGCCGGGACTTTCACGACAATGAGCAGTTCTTC. Translating gives CASSRDFHDNEQFF. The chain is built from TRBV5-5 and TRBJ2-1, with D possibly TRBD2 on 6 matching bases. The ends were cut back, 4 bases at V and 5 bases at J, with 13 bases in the middle. Germline CDR1 and CDR2: SGHKS and YYEKEE (reference sequence). The CDR3 contains 14 residues.

The chain uses TRBV11-2 and TRBJ1-1; 7 nucleotides align to TRBD1. CDR3 length: 15 residues. Germline-derived CDR1 and CDR2 are SGHAT and FQNNGV. Trimming took 2 bases from V and 3 from J; bases not matched to a gene: 6. In DNA, the CDR3 is TGTGCCAGCAGCTTAATCAGGGGGAGAGACACTGAAGCTTTCTTT. This gives the protein CASSLIRGRDTEAFF.

This clone was observed many times. This rearrangement joins TRBV5-6 to TRBJ2-5; weak D call: TRBD2 (6 bases). The germline V gene encodes CDR1 SGHDT and CDR2 YYEEEE. This CDR3 region has 14 residues. V was clipped by 2 bases and J by 3 bases, with 11 bases between them. The CDR3 loop is CASSFGGGKETQYF. CDR3 coding DNA: TGTGCCAGCAGCTTCGGCGGAGGGAAAGAGACCCAGTACTTC. Using reference TRBV5-6 and TRBJ2-5 for the parts outside the CDR3, the full variable domain is DAGVTQSPTHLIKTRGQQVTLRCSPKSGHDTVSWYQQALGQGPQFIFQYYEEEERQRGNFPDRFSGHQFPNYSSELNVNALLLGDSALYLCASSFGGGKETQYFGPGTRLLVL.

The gene calls are TRBV6-5 and TRBJ2-1, with 8 bases matching TRBD2. Trimming removed 4 bases from V and 7 bases from J; junction bases left unmatched: 9. Germline CDR1 and CDR2: MNHEY and SVGAGI. CDR3 length: 15 residues. CDR3 in amino acids: CASSSQAGAWNEQFF. The DNA for the CDR3 is TGTGCCAGCAGTTCCCAAGCGGGAGCTTGGAATGAGCAGTTCTTC.

The chain is built from TRBV28 and TRBJ2-7; possibly TRBD2 for D (5 bases). Trimming took off 2 bases at V and 7 bases at J, with 12 bases between the two ends. The length of the CDR3 is 13 residues. The germline V gene encodes CDR1 MDHEN and CDR2 SYDVKM. The CDR3 DNA reads as TGTGCCAGCAGTTTAGAGGGCCCTCGGGAGCAGTACTTC. Its protein is CASSLEGPREQYF.

V usage is TRBV7-9 and J usage is TRBJ2-1; 9 nucleotides agree with TRBD2. CDR1 SEHNR and CDR2 FQNEAQ come from the germline V gene (reference sequence). The CDR3 totals 16 residues. V was clipped by 5 bases and J by 3 bases; unmatched bases: 8. Here the CDR3 reads CASSPRSGRIYNEQFF. The CDR3 region has the DNA TGTGCCAGCAGCCCCCGGAGCGGGAGGATCTACAATGAGCAGTTCTTC.

There are a few counts of this clone. The chain employs TRBV19 and TRBJ1-2, with D possibly TRBD1 on 6 matching bases. This CDR3 spans 15 amino acids. The V gene lost 7 bases and the J gene lost 0 bases, with 15 bases spanning the gap. Germline loops: CDR1 LNHDA, CDR2 SQIVND (reference sequence). CDR3 coding DNA: TGTGCCAGTACCCCGGCCCCAGGGGCTAACTATGGCTACACCTTC. Its protein is CASTPAPGANYGYTF.

CDR3 region: CASSQDRLSEQYF. CDR3 nucleotides: TGTGCCAGCAGCCAGGACAGGCTGAGCGAGCAGTACTTC. The chain has TRBV11-1 and TRBJ2-7; 7 nucleotides agree with TRBD1. The CDR3 is 13 amino acids. V shed 5 bases and J 6 bases; nucleotides not matched to a gene: 7. Per germline, CDR1 SGHAT and CDR2 FQDESV (reference sequence).

The chain links TRBV11-2 to TRBJ2-7, with 8 nucleotides matching TRBD1. With 4 bases clipped from V and 2 bases from J, the junction kept 16 bases outside the gene matches. The CDR3 extends over 18 amino acids. Looked up from germline, CDR1 is SGHAT and CDR2 is FQNNGV. The CDR3 loop is CASSSVGRNRGTTYEQYF. CDR3 DNA: TGTGCCAGCAGCTCAGTTGGGCGGAACAGGGGGACAACCTACGAGCAGTACTTC.

The chain recombines TRBV2 with TRBJ2-7; D gene uncertain. Germline V CDR1 and CDR2: SNHLY, FYNNEI. The CDR3 is 12 amino acids. V was clipped by 6 bases and J by 1 base, with 7 bases between them. The CDR3 loop is CASSLQSYEQYF. The CDR3 nucleotides are TGTGCCAGCAGCTTGCAGTCCTACGAGCAGTACTTC.

This clone showed up just once. The chain carries TRBV5-1 and TRBJ2-5; 11 positions agree with TRBD2. Trimming removed 0 bases from V and 4 bases from J; junction bases left unmatched: 8. The CDR3 runs to 17 residues. Germline CDR1 reads SGHRS; CDR2 reads YFSETQ. The CDR3 here is CASSLDLAGGPGETQYF. CDR3 coding DNA: TGCGCCAGCAGCTTGGATTTAGCGGGAGGGCCGGGAGAGACCCAGTACTTC.